The 24 T cell receptor beta chains listed next were all sequenced from one sample in a study of T-cell reconstitution after alpha-beta-depleted transplantation in children. Unique molecular identifiers were used in preparing the TCRbeta library. TCRdb analysed the PCR reads with MiXCR anew, one entry per CDR3 protein. The data hold 280,000 or so distinct CDR3 sequences, with under 14% observed a single time. The sequenced sample was peripheral blood, obtained 180 days after TCRalphabeta/CD19-depleted stem cell transplant. These receptors were collected from a male patient aged 2-10 years who had a stem cell transplant for chronic granulomatous disease, so the T cells may come from the graft donor.

This clonotype was detected only once. This may stem from a read error, because a much larger clone lies one nucleotide away. CDR3 sequence reads: CASSVEGGAAQETQSF. As DNA, the CDR3 is TGTGCCAGCAGCGTAGAGGGGGGGGCGGCTCAAGAGACCCAGTCCTTC. V is TRBV9 and J is TRBJ2-5; D perhaps matches TRBD2 (7 bases). Germline V gene data show CDR1 as SGDLS and CDR2 as YYNGEE. The CDR3 is 16 residues long.

This clonotype was recorded many times. This chain links TRBV20-1 with TRBJ2-5, with D perhaps matching TRBD2 (6 bases). Trimming removed 0 bases at V and 5 bases at J, with 13 bases between. This CDR3 is 14 amino acids long. Per the germline V gene, CDR1 is DFQATT and CDR2 is SNEGSKA (reference sequence). The CDR3 here is CSARDAGRWETQYF. The DNA for the CDR3 is TGCAGTGCTAGAGATGCCGGGAGATGGGAGACCCAGTACTTC.

This clonotype has ten or more counts. The rearrangement uses TRBV20-1 and TRBJ1-5; D unclear. Germline V lookup: CDR1 DFQATT, CDR2 SNEGSKA (reference sequence). The CDR3 sequence is 13 residues long. The ends were cut back, 0 bases at V and 5 bases at J, with 8 bases in the middle. This CDR3 is CSARDDGDQPQHF. CDR3 coding DNA: TGCAGTGCTAGAGATGACGGAGATCAGCCCCAGCATTTT.

V usage is TRBV6-1 and J usage is TRBJ2-3, with D perhaps TRBD2 (5 bases). In germline, CDR1 is MNHNS, CDR2 SASEGT. The length of the CDR3 is 16 residues. V dropped 6 bases and J dropped 2 bases, with 18 bases sitting between them. CDR3 region: CASRFIASGYTDTQYF. The CDR3 bases are TGTGCCAGCAGATTTATAGCGTCGGGATACACAGATACGCAGTATTTT.

This clonotype has more than one count but fewer than ten. The chain carries TRBV20-1 and TRBJ2-7, with 8 bases matching TRBD1. V lost 4 bases to trimming and J lost 5 bases; unmatched junction nucleotides: 7. CDR1 is DFQATT, CDR2 SNEGSKA, per germline (reference sequence). The CDR3 has 13 residues. Here the CDR3 reads CSAIQGAPDEQYF. The CDR3 DNA is TGCAGTGCTATCCAGGGGGCGCCGGACGAGCAGTACTTC.

This clonotype was observed at least ten times. The chain recombines TRBV10-3 with TRBJ2-7; 9 nucleotides agree with TRBD1. This CDR3 is built from 14 residues. Losses at the gene ends were 6 bases for V and 1 base for J; bases not matched to a gene: 4. The germline V gene has CDR1 ENHRY and CDR2 SYGVKD. The CDR3 nucleotides read TGTGCCATCAGGCACGACAGGGGGTCCTACGAGCAGTACTTC. It is translated as CAIRHDRGSYEQYF.

This clonotype has at least ten counts. This sequence joins TRBV7-8 and TRBJ2-1, with D unclear. V lost 4 bases, J lost 9 bases, and 16 bases lay in between. The CDR3 contains 14 residues. From germline, CDR1 is SGHVS and CDR2 FQNEAQ. In nucleotides, the CDR3 is TGTGCCAGCAGCTCCAGAAAGGGCGGAGCTGAGCAGTTCTTC. Its translation: CASSSRKGGAEQFF.

This clonotype came up many times. V and J are TRBV9 and TRBJ2-1; D gene uncertain. V was trimmed by 4 bases and J by 5 bases, leaving 7 bases between them. The CDR3 contains 12 residues. Germline V gives CDR1 SGDLS, CDR2 YYNGEE. CDR3 residues: CASSLADNEQFF. The CDR3 DNA follows: TGTGCCAGCAGCCTGGCGGACAATGAGCAGTTCTTC.

This clonotype occurred many times. For the CDR3, the DNA is TGCAGCACCCGCTCCGGGACAGGGGGCATCTACGAGCAGTACTTC. Residues: CSTRSGTGGIYEQYF. The chain employs TRBV29-1 and TRBJ2-7, with 12 positions matching TRBD1. The length of the CDR3 is 15 residues. Per germline, CDR1 SQVTM and CDR2 ANQGSEA. Losses at the gene ends were 8 bases for V and 3 bases for J; bases not matched to a gene: 11.

This clonotype was seen at least ten times. The chain employs TRBV29-1 and TRBJ1-3, with TRBD1 as a possible D gene (5 bases). In germline, CDR1 is SQVTM, CDR2 ANQGSEA. The V end lost 4 bases, the J end lost 0 bases, and 7 bases lay between the germline ends. The CDR3 sequence is 13 residues long. CDR3 protein: CSVGQNSGNTIYF. The CDR3 nucleotides are TGCAGCGTTGGACAGAACTCTGGAAACACCATATATTTT. Full variable domain (rest looked up from reference TRBV29-1 and TRBJ1-3): SAVISQKPSRDICQRGTSLTIQCQVDSQVTMMFWYRQQPGQSLTLIATANQGSEATYESGFVIDKFPISRPNLTFSTLTVSNMSPEDSSIYLCSVGQNSGNTIYFGEGSWLTVV.

This clonotype has a count of ten or more. The genes are TRBV6-2 or TRBV6-3 and TRBJ2-6; D may be TRBD2 (5 bases). Germline CDR1 is MNHEY and CDR2 is SVGEGT. The CDR3 consists of 17 residues. Between the trimmed V and J ends, which lost 4 bases and 3 bases, there was a span of 16 bases. DNA of the CDR3: TGTGCCAGCAGTTTCACTATCGGACGGGGTGGGGCCAACGTCCTGACTTTC. Translation gives CASSFTIGRGGANVLTF.

This clonotype was recorded at least ten times. The rearrangement links TRBV12-3 or TRBV12-4 to TRBJ2-5; 7 nucleotides match TRBD1. This CDR3 contains 15 residues. With 7 bases clipped from V and 2 bases from J, the junction kept 10 bases outside the gene matches. CDR3 amino acids: CASTSYGTVQETQYF. CDR3 DNA sequence: TGTGCCAGCACATCGTACGGGACAGTGCAAGAGACCCAGTACTTC.

This clonotype was detected many times. This chain uses TRBV28 with TRBJ2-7; 9 bases map to TRBD2. CDR3 length equals 14 residues. Trimming took 10 bases from V and 2 from J; bases not matched to a gene: 9. Germline V gene sequence: CDR1 MDHEN, CDR2 SYDVKM. CDR3 sequence: CAIAKAGGPYEQYF. CDR3 DNA sequence: TGTGCCATCGCGAAGGCGGGAGGGCCCTACGAGCAGTACTTC.

Many counts were recorded for this clonotype. The chain couples TRBV24-1 to TRBJ1-5, with 12 bases fitting TRBD1. The CDR3 length is 15 residues. The germline gives CDR1 KGHDR, CDR2 SFDVKD. The trim removed 4 bases at V and 8 bases at J, leaving 5 bases unmatched. The DNA of the CDR3 is TGTGCCACCAGTGACGGGACAGGGGGCAAGGAGCCCCAGCATTTT. Protein product: CATSDGTGGKEPQHF.

The sample holds many counts of this clonotype. This chain links TRBV7-8 with TRBJ2-7, with D perhaps matching TRBD1 (6 bases). The CDR3 runs to 15 residues. Germline V gives CDR1 SGHVS, CDR2 FQNEAQ. V was shortened by 0 bases and J by 7 bases, with 16 bases between the two germline ends. The CDR3 loop reads CASSLAYGGGWEQYF. CDR3 sequence (DNA): TGTGCCAGCAGCTTAGCTTATGGGGGCGGATGGGAGCAGTACTTC. The variable domain in full, completed from reference TRBV7-8 and TRBJ2-7, reads GAGVSQSPRYKVAKRGQDVALRCDPISGHVSLFWYQQALGQGPEFLTYFQNEAQLDKSGLPSDRFFAERPEGSVSTLKIQRTQQEDSAVYLCASSLAYGGGWEQYFGPGTRLTVT.

This clonotype was detected many times. The V call is TRBV6-5, the J call TRBJ2-1; the D call may be TRBD1 or TRBD2 (5 bases each). Germline CDR1 and CDR2: MNHEY and SVGAGI. V was shortened by 6 bases and J by 1 base, with 10 bases between the two germline ends. The length of the CDR3 is 14 residues. The CDR3 loop reads CASSLGASYNEQFF. CDR3 sequence (DNA): TGTGCCAGCAGCCTCGGGGCATCCTACAATGAGCAGTTCTTC.

The chain links TRBV7-9 to TRBJ2-1; no firm D call. The CDR3 is 13 amino acids. Trimming removed 0 bases at V and 7 bases at J, with 7 bases between. Per germline, CDR1 SEHNR and CDR2 FQNEAQ (reference sequence). In DNA form, the CDR3 reads TGTGCCAGCAGCTTAGCGGCGAAAAATGAGCAGTTCTTC. Its protein product is CASSLAAKNEQFF.

This clonotype has a count of ten or more. J is TRBJ2-5 and V is TRBV2; D not resolved. The CDR3 sequence is 15 residues long. Trimming took off 3 bases at V and 0 bases at J, with 11 bases between the two ends. CDR1 and CDR2 from the germline V gene are SNHLY and FYNNEI. The DNA for the CDR3 is TGTGCCAGCAGTGACTTGAAGCAGTACCAAGAGACCCAGTACTTC. It codes for CASSDLKQYQETQYF.

At least ten counts were recorded for this clonotype. This chain connects TRBV5-1 to TRBJ2-1; no clear D gene. Per germline, CDR1 SGHRS and CDR2 YFSETQ. V was shortened by 5 bases and J by 6 bases, with 9 bases between the two germline ends. The CDR3 contains 12 residues. In DNA, the CDR3 is TGCGCCAGCAGTGCTTTGCGCAATGAGCAGTTCTTC. Residues: CASSALRNEQFF. Complete variable domain (other parts from reference TRBV5-1 and TRBJ2-1): KAGVTQTPRYLIKTRGQQVTLSCSPISGHRSVSWYQQTPGQGLQFLFEYFSETQRNKGNFPGRFSGRQFSNSRSEMNVSTLELGDSALYLCASSALRNEQFFGPGTRLTVL.

This clonotype was recorded many times. This sequence joins TRBV19 and TRBJ2-3, with a weak D call TRBD2 (6 bases). The ends were cut back, 6 bases at V and 2 bases at J, with 15 bases in the middle. CDR3 length: 15 residues. Germline assignment: CDR1 LNHDA and CDR2 SQIVND (reference sequence). The CDR3 protein is CASSLAGRLTDTQYF. CDR3 in DNA: TGTGCCAGTAGCCTCGCGGGACGACTCACAGATACGCAGTATTTT. Full variable domain (rest looked up from reference TRBV19 and TRBJ2-3): DGGITQSPKYLFRKEGQNVTLSCEQNLNHDAMYWYRQDPGQGLRLIYYSQIVNDFQKGDIAEGYSVSREKKESFPLTVTSAQKNPTAFYLCASSLAGRLTDTQYFGPGTRLTVL.

This clonotype has ten or more counts. The genes are TRBV29-1 and TRBJ2-7; D gene uncertain. Germline CDR1 is SQVTM and CDR2 is ANQGSEA. V was cut by 4 bases and J by 2 bases, with 12 bases left in between. The CDR3 loop spans 13 amino acids. CDR3 protein: CSVGNPLTYEQYF. Written as DNA, the CDR3 is TGCAGCGTTGGGAATCCATTAACCTACGAGCAGTACTTC.

Points on this clonotype: The junction and the germline gene differ at one end; a read error may be behind it. This sequence joins TRBV12-3 or TRBV12-4 and TRBJ2-2; the D gene could be TRBD1 or TRBD2 (5 bases each). There are 16 residues in the CDR3. CDR3 region: CASSFLTGPNTGELLF. The CDR3 DNA reads as TGTGCCAGCAGTTTTTTGACGGGACCGAACACCGGGGAGCTGCTTTTT.

Many counts were recorded for this clonotype. V and J are TRBV20-1 and TRBJ1-1; a possible D gene is TRBD1 (6 bases). Germline V CDR1 and CDR2: DFQATT, SNEGSKA (reference sequence). V lost 0 bases to trimming and J lost 3 bases, with 11 bases between them. There are 14 residues in the CDR3. CDR3 loop: CSARDPDSYTEAFF. In DNA, the CDR3 is TGCAGTGCTAGAGATCCGGACAGTTACACTGAAGCTTTCTTT.

This clonotype was counted between two and nine times. The CDR3 here is CASSRPRVGYTF. CDR3 DNA sequence: TGTGCCAGCAGTCGCCCCAGGGTTGGCTACACCTTC. This chain links TRBV6-1 with TRBJ1-2, with D tentatively TRBD1 (5 bases). Germline CDR1 and CDR2: MNHNS and SASEGT. The CDR3 covers 12 residues. V was cut by 5 bases and J by 7 bases, with 11 bases left in between.